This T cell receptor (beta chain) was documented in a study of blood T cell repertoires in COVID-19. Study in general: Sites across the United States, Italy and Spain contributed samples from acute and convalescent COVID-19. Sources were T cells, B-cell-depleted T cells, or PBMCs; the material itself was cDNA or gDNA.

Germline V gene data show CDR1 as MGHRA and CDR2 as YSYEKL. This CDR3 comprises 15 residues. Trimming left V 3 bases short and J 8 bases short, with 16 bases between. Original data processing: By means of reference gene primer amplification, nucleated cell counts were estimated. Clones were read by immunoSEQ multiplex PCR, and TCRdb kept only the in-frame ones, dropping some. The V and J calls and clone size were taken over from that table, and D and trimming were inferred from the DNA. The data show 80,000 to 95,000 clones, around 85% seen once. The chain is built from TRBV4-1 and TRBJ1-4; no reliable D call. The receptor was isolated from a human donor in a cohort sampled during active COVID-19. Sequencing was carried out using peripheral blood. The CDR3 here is CASSQQPAQREKLFF. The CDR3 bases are TGCGCCAGCAGCCAGCAGCCGGCCCAGCGGGAAAAACTGTTTTTT.